Shown below are 3 T cell receptor beta chains from a single sample sequenced in a study of blood T cell repertoires in COVID-19. The repertoire was sequenced with immunoSEQ multiplex PCR; TCRdb's copy has only in-frame clones and lacks some. Here the sample spans tens of thousands of clones, about 85% being singletons. The specimen sequenced was peripheral blood. The receptors derive from a woman aged 45-59 years with active or convalescent COVID-19.

This clone was counted once. This chain uses TRBV2 with TRBJ2-1, with D tentatively TRBD2 (6 bases). The germline CDR1 and CDR2 sequences are SNHLY and FYNNEI. CDR3 length: 14 amino acids. V shed 4 bases and J shed 8 bases, with 15 bases lying between them. The CDR3 sequence: CASSVGTGAYEQFF. Here the CDR3 DNA reads TGTGCCAGCAGTGTGGGGACTGGGGCTTATGAGCAGTTCTTC.

This rearrangement joins TRBV5-1 to TRBJ1-5; TRBD1 agrees at 10 bases. CDR3 length: 15 residues. Germline loops: CDR1 SGHRS, CDR2 YFSETQ. V was pared by 0 bases and J by 5 bases, with 2 bases of the junction left unmatched. CDR3 sequence reads: CASSLAGQGYQPQHF. As DNA, the CDR3 is TGCGCCAGCAGCTTGGCGGGACAGGGGTATCAGCCCCAGCATTTT.

CDR3 amino acids: CASSLETTTPVYEQYF. The CDR3 DNA is TGTGCCAGCAGCTTAGAAACGACTACACCGGTCTACGAGCAGTACTTC. The chain recombines TRBV7-2 with TRBJ2-7; tentative D call: TRBD2 (5 bases). Germline V gives CDR1 SGHTA, CDR2 FQGNSA. The V gene lost 1 base and the J gene lost 3 bases, with 16 bases spanning the gap. CDR3 length: 16 amino acids.